This T cell receptor beta chain was profiled in a study of blood T cell repertoires in COVID-19. Participants came from fewer than 25 US areas, aged roughly 18 to 89 years. The CDR3 totals 16 residues. Germline lookup yields CDR1 SGHDT and CDR2 YYEEEE. V lost 0 bases to trimming and J lost 4 bases; unmatched junction nucleotides: 4. In the original processing: For nucleated cells, counts were estimated from reference gene primer amplification. Method: immunoSEQ multiplex PCR; TCRdb's copy keeps in-frame clones and lacks some. The V and J calls and clone size come from that table; D and trimming were worked out from the DNA. The sample contains about 230,000 clones, around nine tenths of which appear only once.

Sample: PBMCs or T cells enriched from blood (not recorded which). The chain is built from TRBV5-6 and TRBJ2-2; 9 bases agree with TRBD2. The sequence came from a woman aged 25 to 39 who had been exposed to COVID-19. For the CDR3, the DNA is TGTGCCAGCAGCTTGGATCCTAGCGGGATCACCGGGGAGCTGTTTTTT. Translated, it gives CASSLDPSGITGELFF.